Each of the 21 T cell receptor beta chains below was sequenced from the same sample in a study of blood T cell repertoires in COVID-19. This table comes from immunoSEQ multiplex PCR, and its TCRdb copy is limited to in-frame clones, with some not included. The table records 200,000 to 300,000 clones, roughly nine tenths of them present only once. The sequencing input was peripheral blood. The receptors shown here come from a man aged 55 to 70 who had recovered from COVID-19.

The table lists this clone with a few counts. One end of the junction does not line up with germline, which may come from a read error. The V gene is TRBV19, the J gene TRBJ1-5; TRBD1 might be the D (6 bases). Germline lookup yields CDR1 LNHDA and CDR2 SQIVND (reference sequence). CDR3 length equals 13 residues. CDR3 in DNA: TGTGCCAGTAGTAGGTCCAGGGGCCGATTGTATAATTTT. It is translated as CASSRSRGRLYNF.

The chain is built from TRBV6-5 and TRBJ1-1; possibly TRBD1 for D (6 bases). The CDR3 extends over 12 amino acids. V was pared by 6 bases and J by 7 bases, with 12 bases between. From germline, CDR1 is MNHEY and CDR2 SVGAGI. This chain's CDR3 is CASSRRGSEAFF. Here the CDR3 DNA reads TGTGCCAGCAGCCGCAGGGGTAGTGAAGCTTTCTTT.

The chain recombines TRBV9 with TRBJ2-5, with TRBD1 as a possible D gene (5 bases). The germline CDR1 and CDR2 sequences are SGDLS and YYNGEE. Trimming removed 2 bases at V and 1 base at J, with 9 bases between. The CDR3 is 14 amino acids. The CDR3: CASSVQGVQETQYF. The CDR3 nucleotides read TGTGCCAGCAGCGTTCAGGGTGTCCAAGAGACCCAGTACTTC.

The rearrangement joins TRBV19 to TRBJ1-6; D not certain. From germline, CDR1 is LNHDA and CDR2 SQIVND (reference sequence). The CDR3 is 14 amino acids. V was cut by 3 bases and J by 7 bases, with 10 bases left in between. The DNA of the CDR3 is TGTGCCAGTAGTATCGAGAGGCACAATTCACCCCTCCACTTT. This translates into CASSIERHNSPLHF. Together with reference TRBV19 and TRBJ1-6, the CDR3 gives the full variable domain: DGGITQSPKYLFRKEGQNVTLSCEQNLNHDAMYWYRQDPGQGLRLIYYSQIVNDFQKGDIAEGYSVSREKKESFPLTVTSAQKNPTAFYLCASSIERHNSPLHFGNGTRLTVT.

The chain uses TRBV10-3 and TRBJ1-2; perhaps TRBD1 as D (6 bases). From germline, CDR1 is ENHRY and CDR2 SYGVKD. V was cut by 6 bases and J by 3 bases, with 20 bases left in between. The CDR3 has 16 residues. The CDR3 here is CAIRTFGEQGDYGYTF. In DNA, the CDR3 is TGTGCCATCAGAACTTTCGGGGAACAGGGCGACTATGGCTACACCTTC.

The rearrangement links TRBV5-1 to TRBJ2-7, with a possible D match to TRBD1 (6 bases). Germline V CDR1 and CDR2: SGHRS, YFSETQ. Trimming took 5 bases from V and 0 from J, leaving 15 bases between them. The CDR3 sequence is 15 residues long. The chain's CDR3 is CASRTGTPFSYEQYF. Here the CDR3 DNA reads TGCGCCAGCAGAACTGGGACACCTTTCTCCTACGAGCAGTACTTC.

The rearrangement uses TRBV7-8 and TRBJ1-1, with D maybe TRBD1 (6 bases). This CDR3 is 16 amino acids long. Germline V gene sequence: CDR1 SGHVS, CDR2 FQNEAQ. Trimming removed 4 bases at V and 0 bases at J, with 15 bases between. The CDR3 DNA reads as TGTGCCAGCAGCTCCTTGGGACACGGTATGAACACTGAAGCTTTCTTT. Its translation is CASSSLGHGMNTEAFF. The complete variable domain, with remaining parts taken from reference TRBV7-8 and TRBJ1-1, reads GAGVSQSPRYKVAKRGQDVALRCDPISGHVSLFWYQQALGQGPEFLTYFQNEAQLDKSGLPSDRFFAERPEGSVSTLKIQRTQQEDSAVYLCASSSLGHGMNTEAFFGQGTRLTVV.

The chain employs TRBV12-3 or TRBV12-4 and TRBJ2-5; 7 bases fit TRBD2. This CDR3 is built from 12 residues. The junction had 0 bases not matched to a gene; V was cut back by 3 bases and J by 5 bases. The CDR3 region is CASSFGGETQYF. The DNA of the CDR3 is TGTGCCAGCAGTTTCGGGGGGGAGACCCAGTACTTC.

The chain employs TRBV5-1 and TRBJ2-3, with D tentatively TRBD2 (5 bases). Germline V gives CDR1 SGHRS, CDR2 YFSETQ. V was trimmed by 0 bases and J by 1 base, leaving 9 bases between them. CDR3 length: 15 residues. In DNA form, the CDR3 reads TGCGCCAGCAGCTTGGACGGAGGCGGCACAGATACGCAGTATTTT. Translating it yields CASSLDGGGTDTQYF.

This clone was found a few times. The J gene is TRBJ1-3, the V gene TRBV12-3 or TRBV12-4; D unresolved. CDR3 length: 12 amino acids. V dropped 5 bases and J dropped 4 bases, with 6 bases sitting between them. The CDR3 is CASSPKGNTIYF. For the CDR3, the DNA is TGTGCCAGCAGTCCTAAGGGAAACACCATATATTTT.

The chain combines TRBV21-1 with TRBJ1-2. TRBV21-1 is a known pseudogene. The CDR3 runs 16 residues. The chain's CDR3 is CASSKERGREDYGYTF. Here the CDR3 DNA reads TGTGCCAGCAGCAAAGAGCGGGGCAGGGAGGACTATGGCTACACCTTC.

This clone was picked up one time. The V and J genes are TRBV7-2 and TRBJ2-5; D not resolved. V was clipped by 0 bases and J by 9 bases, with 14 bases between them. Germline-derived CDR1 and CDR2 are SGHTA and FQGNSA. The CDR3 contains 14 residues. CDR3 in amino acids: CASSLAISFTAQYF. CDR3 coding DNA: TGTGCCAGCAGCTTAGCTATTTCCTTTACGGCCCAGTACTTC.

The V and J genes are TRBV20-1 and TRBJ2-5, with no clear D. Germline assignment: CDR1 DFQATT and CDR2 SNEGSKA (reference sequence). The CDR3 contains 11 residues. Trimming left V 7 bases short and J 2 bases short, with 8 bases between. In DNA, the CDR3 is TGCAGTGGCACGACTCAAGAGACCCAGTACTTC. Protein product: CSGTTQETQYF.

This chain uses TRBV19 with TRBJ1-2, with D perhaps TRBD1 (5 bases). The CDR3 covers 14 residues. The germline V and J ends were trimmed by 6 bases and 5 bases, with 16 bases remaining between them. In germline, CDR1 is LNHDA, CDR2 SQIVND (reference sequence). The CDR3 bases are TGTGCCAGTAGCCGGGACTCCGCATTTTATGGCTACACCTTC. This gives the protein CASSRDSAFYGYTF.

This sequence joins TRBV2 and TRBJ1-1, with a possible D match to TRBD1 (5 bases). The CDR3 covers 15 residues. The germline V and J ends were trimmed by 4 bases and 1 base, with 13 bases remaining between them. The germline CDR1 and CDR2 sequences are SNHLY and FYNNEI. The CDR3 sequence is CASSVHRPANTEAFF. CDR3 coding DNA: TGTGCCAGCAGTGTACACAGGCCGGCGAACACTGAAGCTTTCTTT.

On this clone itself: A much larger clone is a single base away; this may be a read error. The chain has TRBV6-5 and TRBJ2-2, with D possibly being TRBD1 (7 bases). The CDR3 contains 14 residues. The germline gives CDR1 MNHEY, CDR2 SVGAGI. V was shortened by 6 bases and J by 2 bases, with 10 bases between the two germline ends. The CDR3 sequence is CASRRDSNTGELFF. The CDR3 coding sequence is TGTGCCAGCAGGCGGGACAGCAACACCGGGGAGCTGTTTTTT.

This clone has just one count. The chain is built from TRBV18 and TRBJ1-3, with 7 positions matching TRBD1. This CDR3 is built from 15 residues. Germline assignment: CDR1 KGHSH and CDR2 LQKENI. V shed 3 bases, J shed 2 bases, and the junction held 4 bases outside the gene matches. This CDR3 reads CASSPGQATGNTIYF. The CDR3 bases are TGTGCCAGCTCACCTGGACAGGCTACTGGAAACACCATATATTTT.

The V call is TRBV11-2, the J call TRBJ1-2; possible D gene TRBD1, 6 bases. Per the germline V gene, CDR1 is SGHAT and CDR2 is FQNNGV. The CDR3 totals 15 residues. The V and J ends lost 2 bases and 3 bases respectively, with 13 bases between them. CDR3 sequence reads: CASSLTRGADYGYTF. The CDR3 DNA is TGTGCCAGCAGCTTAACCCGGGGGGCGGACTATGGCTACACCTTC.

The chain is built from TRBV25-1 and TRBJ1-2; TRBD1 is a possible D gene (5 bases). The V gene's germline CDR1 is MGHDK and CDR2 SYGVNS. Trimming pared 2 bases from V and 6 bases from J, leaving 25 bases between. This CDR3 region has 18 residues. This CDR3 is CASSETSKAGDVENGYTF. The CDR3 bases are TGTGCCAGCAGTGAAACTAGTAAGGCGGGGGACGTTGAAAATGGCTACACCTTC.

The chain couples TRBV7-9 to TRBJ1-6; the match to TRBD1 covers 9 bases. Trimming cost V 4 bases and J 10 bases; bases outside gene matches: 8. This CDR3 has 15 residues. The V gene's germline CDR1 is SEHNR and CDR2 FQNEAQ (reference sequence). CDR3 sequence: CASSSTTGGGSPLHF. In nucleotides, the CDR3 is TGTGCCAGCAGCTCCACGACAGGGGGTGGATCACCCCTCCACTTT.

The chain is built from TRBV10-3 and TRBJ1-2; D gene unclear. The CDR3 has 14 residues. Trimming left V 3 bases short and J 3 bases short, with 11 bases between. The germline V gene encodes CDR1 ENHRY and CDR2 SYGVKD. The CDR3 DNA follows: TGTGCCATCAGTGACACAGCCCCGGACTATGGCTACACCTTC. Translated, it gives CAISDTAPDYGYTF.